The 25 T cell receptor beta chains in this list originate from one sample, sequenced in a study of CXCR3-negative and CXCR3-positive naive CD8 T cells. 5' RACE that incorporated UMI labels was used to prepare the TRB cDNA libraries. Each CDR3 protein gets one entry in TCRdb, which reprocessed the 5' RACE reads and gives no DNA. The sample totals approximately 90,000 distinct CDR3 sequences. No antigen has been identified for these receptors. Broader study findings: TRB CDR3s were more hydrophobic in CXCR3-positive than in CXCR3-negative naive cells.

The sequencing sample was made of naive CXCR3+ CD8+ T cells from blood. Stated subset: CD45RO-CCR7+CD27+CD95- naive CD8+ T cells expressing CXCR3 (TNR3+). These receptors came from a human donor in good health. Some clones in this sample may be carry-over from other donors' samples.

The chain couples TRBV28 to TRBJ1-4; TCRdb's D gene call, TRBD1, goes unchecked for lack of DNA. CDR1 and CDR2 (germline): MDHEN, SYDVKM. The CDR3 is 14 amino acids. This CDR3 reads CASSRTGNNEKLFF.

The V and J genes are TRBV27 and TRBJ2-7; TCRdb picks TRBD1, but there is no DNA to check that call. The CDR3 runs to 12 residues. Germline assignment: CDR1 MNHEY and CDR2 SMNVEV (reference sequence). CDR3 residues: CASGAASYEQYF.

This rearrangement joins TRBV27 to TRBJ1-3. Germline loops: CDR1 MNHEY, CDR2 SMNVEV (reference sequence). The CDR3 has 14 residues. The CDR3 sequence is CASSFGGSGNTIYF.

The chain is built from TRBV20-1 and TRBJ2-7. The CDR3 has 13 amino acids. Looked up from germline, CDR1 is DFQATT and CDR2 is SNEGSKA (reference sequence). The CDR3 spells CSAHLGSSYEQYF.

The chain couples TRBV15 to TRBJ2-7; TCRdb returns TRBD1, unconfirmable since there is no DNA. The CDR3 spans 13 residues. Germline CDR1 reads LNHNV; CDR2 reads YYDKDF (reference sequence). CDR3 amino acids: CATSDPGGVEKYF. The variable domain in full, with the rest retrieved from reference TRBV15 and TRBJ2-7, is DAMVIQNPRYQVTQFGKPVTLSCSQTLNHNVMYWYQQKSSQAPKLLFHYYDKDFNNEADTPDNFQSRRPNTSFCFLDIRSPGLGDTAMYLCATSDPGGVEKYFGPGTRLTVT.

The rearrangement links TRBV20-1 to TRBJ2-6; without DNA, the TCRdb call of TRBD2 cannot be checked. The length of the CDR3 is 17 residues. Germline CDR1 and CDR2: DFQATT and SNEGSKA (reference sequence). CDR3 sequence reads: CSARGTGKLSGANVLTF.

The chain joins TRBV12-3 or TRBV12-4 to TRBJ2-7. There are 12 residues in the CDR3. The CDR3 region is CASSLQVYEQYF.

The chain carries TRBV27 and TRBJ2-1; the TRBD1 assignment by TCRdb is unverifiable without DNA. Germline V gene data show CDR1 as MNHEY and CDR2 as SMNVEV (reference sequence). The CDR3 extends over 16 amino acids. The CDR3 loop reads CASSLSTWGQNNEQFF.

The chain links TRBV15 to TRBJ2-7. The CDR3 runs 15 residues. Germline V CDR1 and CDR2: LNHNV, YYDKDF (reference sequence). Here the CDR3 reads CATSRDRGGFYEQYF.

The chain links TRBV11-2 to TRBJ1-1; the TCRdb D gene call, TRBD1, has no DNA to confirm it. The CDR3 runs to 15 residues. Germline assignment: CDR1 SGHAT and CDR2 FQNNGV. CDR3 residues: CASSLAGQGGTEAFF.

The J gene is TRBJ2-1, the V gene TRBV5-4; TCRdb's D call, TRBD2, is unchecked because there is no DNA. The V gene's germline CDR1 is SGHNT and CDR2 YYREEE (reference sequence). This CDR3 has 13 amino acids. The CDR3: CASSLGGNAEQFF.

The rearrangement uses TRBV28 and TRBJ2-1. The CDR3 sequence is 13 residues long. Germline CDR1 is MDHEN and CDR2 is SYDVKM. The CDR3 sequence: CASSHDIDDEQFF.

CDR3 region: CASSRTGEGNEQFF. This rearrangement joins TRBV6-4 to TRBJ2-1; TCRdb selects TRBD1, and the lack of DNA leaves this call unchecked. The CDR3 covers 14 residues. Germline V gene lookup returns CDR1 MRHNA and CDR2 SNTAGT.

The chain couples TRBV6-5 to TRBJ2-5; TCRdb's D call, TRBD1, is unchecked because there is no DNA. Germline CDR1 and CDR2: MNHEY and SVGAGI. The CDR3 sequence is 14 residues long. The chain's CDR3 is CASSYSIGEETQYF.

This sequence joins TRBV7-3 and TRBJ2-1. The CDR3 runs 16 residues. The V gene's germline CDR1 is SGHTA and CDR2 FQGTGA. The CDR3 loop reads CASSSAHGGLYNEQFF.

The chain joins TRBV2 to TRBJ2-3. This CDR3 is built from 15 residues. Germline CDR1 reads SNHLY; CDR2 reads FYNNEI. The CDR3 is CASSELGQFADTQYF. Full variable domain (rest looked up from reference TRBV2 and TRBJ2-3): EPEVTQTPSHQVTQMGQEVILRCVPISNHLYFYWYRQILGQKVEFLVSFYNNEISEKSEIFDDQFSVERPDGSNFTLKIRSTKLEDSAMYFCASSELGQFADTQYFGPGTRLTVL.

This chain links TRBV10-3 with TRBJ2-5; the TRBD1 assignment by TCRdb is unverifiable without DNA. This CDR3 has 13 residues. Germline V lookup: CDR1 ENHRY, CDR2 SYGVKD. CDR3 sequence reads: CAIGPPGQETQYF.

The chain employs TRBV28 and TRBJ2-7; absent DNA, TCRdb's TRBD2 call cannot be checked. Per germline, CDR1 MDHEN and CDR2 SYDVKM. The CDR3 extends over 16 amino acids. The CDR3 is CASSLEDGRFSYEQYF.

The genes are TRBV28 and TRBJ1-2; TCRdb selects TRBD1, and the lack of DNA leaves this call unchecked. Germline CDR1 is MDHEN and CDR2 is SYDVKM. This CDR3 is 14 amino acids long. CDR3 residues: CASSPPPRGGGYTF.

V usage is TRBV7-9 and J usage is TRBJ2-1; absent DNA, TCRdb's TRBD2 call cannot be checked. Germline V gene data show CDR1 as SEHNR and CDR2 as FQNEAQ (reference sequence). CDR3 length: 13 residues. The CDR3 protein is CASSLSPVDEQFF.

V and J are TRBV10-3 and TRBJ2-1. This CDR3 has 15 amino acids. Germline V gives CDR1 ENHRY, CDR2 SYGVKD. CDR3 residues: CAISSHRRDQNEQFF.

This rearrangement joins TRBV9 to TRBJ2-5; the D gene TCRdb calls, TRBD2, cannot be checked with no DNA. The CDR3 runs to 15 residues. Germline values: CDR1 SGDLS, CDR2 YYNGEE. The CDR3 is CASSVSGSDQETQYF.

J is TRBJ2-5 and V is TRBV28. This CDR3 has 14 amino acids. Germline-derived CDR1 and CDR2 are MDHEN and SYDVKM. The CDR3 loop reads CASSPERRKETQYF.

The CDR3 here is CASSPPLGEELFF. This chain joins TRBV27 and TRBJ2-2; TCRdb gives TRBD1 as the D gene, but with no DNA this cannot be confirmed. There are 13 residues in the CDR3. Germline V lookup: CDR1 MNHEY, CDR2 SMNVEV (reference sequence).

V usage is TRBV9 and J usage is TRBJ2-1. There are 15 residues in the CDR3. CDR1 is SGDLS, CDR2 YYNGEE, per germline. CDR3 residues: CASSVGLSSYNEQFF. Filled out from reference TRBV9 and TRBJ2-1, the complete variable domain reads DSGVTQTPKHLITATGQRVTLRCSPRSGDLSVYWYQQSLDQGLQFLIQYYNGEERAKGNILERFSAQQFPDLHSELNLSSLELGDSALYFCASSVGLSSYNEQFFGPGTRLTVL.